These 6 T cell receptor beta chains were all obtained from the same sample, sequenced in a study of cytomegalovirus exposure and HLA in healthy donors. PCR used 60 Vbeta primers and 13 Jbeta primers. Generated by immunoSEQ multiplex PCR, the TCRdb table keeps only in-frame clones and is missing some. The data show 95,000 to 150,000 clones, approximately 67% seen once. The sample consisted of PBMCs. Receptor source: a man in his late teens or twenties in good health and CMV-seronegative.

The chain links TRBV7-9 to TRBJ2-7; a possible D gene is TRBD1 (5 bases). Trimming stripped 5 bases from V and 5 bases from J, with 13 bases between. Germline loops: CDR1 SEHNR, CDR2 FQNEAQ (reference sequence). This CDR3 is built from 13 residues. Here the CDR3 DNA reads TGTGCCAGCAGCGTCGACAGTAGCCACGAGCAGTACTTC. As protein: CASSVDSSHEQYF. Full variable domain (remainder filled in from reference TRBV7-9 and TRBJ2-7): DTGVSQNPRHKITKRGQNVTFRCDPISEHNRLYWYRQTLGQGPEFLTYFQNEAQLEKSRLLSDRFSAERPKGSFSTLEIQRTEQGDSAMYLCASSVDSSHEQYFGPGTRLTVT.

This chain links TRBV27 with TRBJ1-1, with a weak D call TRBD1 (5 bases). This CDR3 has 12 amino acids. The V end was cut by 7 bases, the J end by 5 bases, with 11 bases between. Germline CDR1 reads MNHEY; CDR2 reads SMNVEV (reference sequence). CDR3 coding DNA: TGTGCCAGCATCGCTCAGGGAACTGAAGCTTTCTTT. This translates into CASIAQGTEAFF.

This clone was observed a handful of times. The chain employs TRBV7-3 and TRBJ2-1; 8 bases match TRBD1. The germline gives CDR1 SGHTA, CDR2 FQGTGA. Trimming cost V 5 bases and J 8 bases; bases outside gene matches: 11. The CDR3 has 15 amino acids. The CDR3: CASSPYTLQGDEQFF. The CDR3 DNA sequence: TGTGCCAGCAGCCCATATACACTACAGGGGGATGAGCAGTTCTTC.

The rearrangement links TRBV27 to TRBJ2-5; D gene uncertain. Trimming pared 5 bases from V and 3 bases from J, leaving 13 bases between. Per the germline V gene, CDR1 is MNHEY and CDR2 is SMNVEV (reference sequence). The CDR3 contains 14 residues. The CDR3 reads CASSPSRREETQYF. The CDR3 nucleotides are TGTGCCAGCAGTCCTTCGCGGAGAGAAGAGACCCAGTACTTC.

CDR3 nucleotides: TGTGCCAGTGGACAGGGAGCCACCTCTACCACCTACGAGCAGTACTTC. Residues: CASGQGATSTTYEQYF. This chain links TRBV19 with TRBJ2-7, with 8 nucleotides matching TRBD1. V lost 8 bases and J lost 2; bases outside the gene matches: 14. The germline V gene has CDR1 LNHDA and CDR2 SQIVND (reference sequence). The CDR3 consists of 16 residues.

This clone has a single count. The chain recombines TRBV18 with TRBJ2-1; 10 positions agree with TRBD2. Germline CDR1 and CDR2: KGHSH and LQKENI. V dropped 2 bases and J dropped 12; count of bases not matched to a gene: 10. The CDR3 spans 15 residues. The CDR3 reads CASSPASGSGIRQFF. CDR3 in DNA: TGTGCCAGCTCACCAGCTAGCGGGAGCGGAATCAGGCAGTTCTTC.